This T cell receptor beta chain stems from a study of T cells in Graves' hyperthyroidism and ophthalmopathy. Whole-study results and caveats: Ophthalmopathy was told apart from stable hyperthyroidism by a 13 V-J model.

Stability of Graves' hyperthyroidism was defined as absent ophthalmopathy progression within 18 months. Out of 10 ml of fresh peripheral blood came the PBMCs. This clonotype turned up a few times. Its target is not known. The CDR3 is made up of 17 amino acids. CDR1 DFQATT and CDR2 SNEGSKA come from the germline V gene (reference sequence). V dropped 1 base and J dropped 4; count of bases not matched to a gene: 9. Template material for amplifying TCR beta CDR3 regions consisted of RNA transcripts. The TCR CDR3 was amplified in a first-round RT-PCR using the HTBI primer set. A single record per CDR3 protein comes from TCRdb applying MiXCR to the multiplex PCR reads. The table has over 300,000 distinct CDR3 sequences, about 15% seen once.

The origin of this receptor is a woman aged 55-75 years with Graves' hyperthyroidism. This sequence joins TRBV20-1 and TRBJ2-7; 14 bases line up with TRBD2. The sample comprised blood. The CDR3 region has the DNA TGCAGTGCTAGAGGCCCCGGGACTAGCGGGAGCATTTACGAGCAGTACTTC. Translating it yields CSARGPGTSGSIYEQYF.